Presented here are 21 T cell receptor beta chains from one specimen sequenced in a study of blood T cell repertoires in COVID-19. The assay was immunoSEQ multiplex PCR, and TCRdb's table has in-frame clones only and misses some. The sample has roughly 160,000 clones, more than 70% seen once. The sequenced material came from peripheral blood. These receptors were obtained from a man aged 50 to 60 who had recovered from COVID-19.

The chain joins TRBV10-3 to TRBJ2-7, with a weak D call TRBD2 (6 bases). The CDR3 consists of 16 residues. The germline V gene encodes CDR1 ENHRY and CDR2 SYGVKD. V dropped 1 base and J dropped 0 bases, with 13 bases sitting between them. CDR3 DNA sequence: TGTGCCATCAGTGAGTTACGGGGACTCGCCTCCTACGAGCAGTACTTC. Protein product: CAISELRGLASYEQYF.

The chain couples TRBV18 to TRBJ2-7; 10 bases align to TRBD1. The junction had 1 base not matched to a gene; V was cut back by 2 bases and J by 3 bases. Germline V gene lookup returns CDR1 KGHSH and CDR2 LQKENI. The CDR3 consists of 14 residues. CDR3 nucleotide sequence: TGTGCCAGCTCACCAGGGGACAGGGGCTACGAGCAGTACTTC. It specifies CASSPGDRGYEQYF.

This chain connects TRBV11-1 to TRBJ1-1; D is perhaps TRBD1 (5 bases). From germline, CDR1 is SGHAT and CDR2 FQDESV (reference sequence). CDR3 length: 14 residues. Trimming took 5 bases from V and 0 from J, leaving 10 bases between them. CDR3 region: CASSRRQLNTEAFF. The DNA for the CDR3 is TGTGCCAGCAGCCGACGACAGTTGAACACTGAAGCTTTCTTT.

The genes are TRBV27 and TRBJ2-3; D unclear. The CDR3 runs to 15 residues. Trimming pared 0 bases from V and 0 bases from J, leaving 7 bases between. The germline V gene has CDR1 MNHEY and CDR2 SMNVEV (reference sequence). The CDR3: CASSLSYRSTDTQYF. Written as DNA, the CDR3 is TGTGCCAGCAGTTTATCGTACCGGAGCACAGATACGCAGTATTTT.

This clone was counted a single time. The CDR3 sequence: CASSERSMRDTGELFF. CDR3 in DNA: TGTGCCAGCAGTGAACGGTCTATGCGAGACACCGGGGAGCTGTTTTTT. The chain recombines TRBV2 with TRBJ2-2, with unresolved D. The CDR3 covers 16 residues. Trimming shortened V by 2 bases and J by 3 bases, and 13 bases separated the two germline ends. CDR1 and CDR2 (germline): SNHLY, FYNNEI.

CDR3 sequence (DNA): TGTGCCAGCAGCGATGAAAGGAGGAATTCACCCCTCCACTTT. This gives the protein CASSDERRNSPLHF. The V call is TRBV7-6, the J call TRBJ1-6; D not certain. V was shortened by 5 bases and J by 7 bases, with 12 bases between the two germline ends. This CDR3 has 14 residues. In germline, CDR1 is SGHVS, CDR2 FNYEAQ.

CDR3 amino acids: CASSLVAGGASDTQYF. The DNA for the CDR3 is TGTGCCAGCAGCTTAGTTGCCGGGGGGGCATCAGATACGCAGTATTTT. V and J are TRBV11-2 and TRBJ2-3; the match to TRBD2 covers 8 bases. The germline V gene has CDR1 SGHAT and CDR2 FQNNGV. Losses at the gene ends were 1 base for V and 4 bases for J; bases not matched to a gene: 7. This CDR3 is 16 amino acids long.

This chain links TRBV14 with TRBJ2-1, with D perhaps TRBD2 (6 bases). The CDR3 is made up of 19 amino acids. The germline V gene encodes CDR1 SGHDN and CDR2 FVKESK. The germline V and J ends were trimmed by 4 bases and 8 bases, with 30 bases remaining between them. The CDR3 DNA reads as TGTGCCAGCAGCCGTAGATCGGGGGAACCAGCGTCAGTATTTTATGAGCAGTTCTTC. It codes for CASSRRSGEPASVFYEQFF.

The DNA of the CDR3 is TGTGCCAGCAGTGAAGGGGGGAGGTCAAGTGAAGAGACCCAGTACTTC. As protein: CASSEGGRSSEETQYF. The chain joins TRBV6-1 to TRBJ2-5, with TRBD2 as a possible D gene (6 bases). V lost 1 base, J lost 3 bases, and 15 bases lay in between. Germline CDR1 is MNHNS and CDR2 is SASEGT. This CDR3 contains 16 residues.

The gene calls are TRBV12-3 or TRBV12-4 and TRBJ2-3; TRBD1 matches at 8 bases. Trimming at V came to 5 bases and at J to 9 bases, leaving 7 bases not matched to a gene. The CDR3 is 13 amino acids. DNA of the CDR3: TGTGCCAGCAGTCCCAGCTCAGGGGGCACGCAGTATTTT. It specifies CASSPSSGGTQYF.

The CDR3 coding sequence is TGTGCCAGCAGCTTGGCCTTCCCGGGACAGGGACTCTACGAGCAGTACTTC. Translation: CASSLAFPGQGLYEQYF. This chain uses TRBV5-6 with TRBJ2-7; the match to TRBD1 covers 9 bases. The CDR3 runs to 17 residues. CDR1 SGHDT and CDR2 YYEEEE come from the germline V gene. With V trimmed by 0 bases and J by 3 bases, 10 bases remained unmatched.

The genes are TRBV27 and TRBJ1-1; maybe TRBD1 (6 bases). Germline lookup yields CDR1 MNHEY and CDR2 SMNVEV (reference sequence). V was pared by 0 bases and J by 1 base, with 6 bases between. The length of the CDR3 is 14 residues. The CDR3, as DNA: TGTGCCAGCAGTTTATCGGGGGCGAACACTGAAGCTTTCTTT. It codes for CASSLSGANTEAFF.

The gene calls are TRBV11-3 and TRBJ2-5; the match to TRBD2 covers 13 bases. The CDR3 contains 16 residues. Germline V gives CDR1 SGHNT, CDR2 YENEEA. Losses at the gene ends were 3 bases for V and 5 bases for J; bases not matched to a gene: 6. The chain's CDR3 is CASSLGPTSGGETQYF. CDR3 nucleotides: TGTGCCAGCAGCTTGGGCCCGACTAGCGGGGGGGAGACCCAGTACTTC.

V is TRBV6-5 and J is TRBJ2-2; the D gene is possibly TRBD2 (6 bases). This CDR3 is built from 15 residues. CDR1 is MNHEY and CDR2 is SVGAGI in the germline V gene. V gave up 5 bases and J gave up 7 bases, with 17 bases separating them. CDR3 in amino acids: CASSPLKGRGGELFF. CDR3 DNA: TGTGCCAGCAGTCCCCTAAAGGGGCGGGGCGGGGAGCTGTTTTTT.

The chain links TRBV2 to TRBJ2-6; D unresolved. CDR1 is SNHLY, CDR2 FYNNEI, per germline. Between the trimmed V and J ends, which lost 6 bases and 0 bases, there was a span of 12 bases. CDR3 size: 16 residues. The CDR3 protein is CASSSERSSGANVLTF. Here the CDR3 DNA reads TGTGCCAGCAGCAGCGAGAGGAGCTCTGGGGCCAACGTCCTGACTTTC.

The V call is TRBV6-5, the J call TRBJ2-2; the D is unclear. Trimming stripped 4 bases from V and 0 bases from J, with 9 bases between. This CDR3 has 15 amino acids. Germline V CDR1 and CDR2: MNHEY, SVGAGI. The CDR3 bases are TGTGCCAGCAGTTGGGCCGTTACGAACACCGGGGAGCTGTTTTTT. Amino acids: CASSWAVTNTGELFF.

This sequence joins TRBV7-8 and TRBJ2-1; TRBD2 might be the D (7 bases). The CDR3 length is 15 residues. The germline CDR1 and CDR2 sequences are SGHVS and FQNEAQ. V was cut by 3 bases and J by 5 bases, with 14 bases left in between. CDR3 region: CASSLGGPRNNEQFF. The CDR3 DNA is TGTGCCAGCAGCTTGGGGGGGCCTAGAAACAATGAGCAGTTCTTC.

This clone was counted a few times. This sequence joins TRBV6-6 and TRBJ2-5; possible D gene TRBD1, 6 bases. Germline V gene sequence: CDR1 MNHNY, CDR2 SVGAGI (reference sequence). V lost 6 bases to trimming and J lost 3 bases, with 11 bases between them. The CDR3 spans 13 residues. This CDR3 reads CASRMTGEETQYF. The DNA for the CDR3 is TGTGCCAGCAGGATGACAGGAGAAGAGACCCAGTACTTC.

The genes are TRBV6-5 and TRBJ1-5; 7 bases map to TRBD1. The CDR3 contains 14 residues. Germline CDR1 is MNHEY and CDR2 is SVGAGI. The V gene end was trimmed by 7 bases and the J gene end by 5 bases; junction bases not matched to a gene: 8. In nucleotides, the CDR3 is TGTGCCAGCAACCCGACAGGGATCGATCAGCCCCAGCATTTT. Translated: CASNPTGIDQPQHF.

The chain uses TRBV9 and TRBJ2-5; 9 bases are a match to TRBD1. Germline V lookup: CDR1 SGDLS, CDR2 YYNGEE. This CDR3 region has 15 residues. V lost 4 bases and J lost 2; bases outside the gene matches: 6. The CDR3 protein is CASSPSGTGQETQYF. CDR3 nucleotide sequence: TGTGCCAGCAGCCCTTCCGGGACAGGGCAAGAGACCCAGTACTTC.

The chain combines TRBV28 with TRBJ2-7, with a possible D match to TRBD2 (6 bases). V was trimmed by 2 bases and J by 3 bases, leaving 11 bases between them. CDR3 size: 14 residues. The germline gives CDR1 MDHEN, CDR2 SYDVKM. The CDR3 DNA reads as TGTGCCAGCAGTTTAGTCGGGACTGGCTACGAGCAGTACTTC. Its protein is CASSLVGTGYEQYF. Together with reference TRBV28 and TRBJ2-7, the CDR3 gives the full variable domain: DVKVTQSSRYLVKRTGEKVFLECVQDMDHENMFWYRQDPGLGLRLIYFSYDVKMKEKGDIPEGYSVSREKKERFSLILESASTNQTSMYLCASSLVGTGYEQYFGPGTRLTVT.